This paragraph reports one T cell receptor beta chain. What it binds is not known. These data are taken from a study of CD8+ T cells in alopecia areata. Study at large: Disease severity was quantified as SALT score of affected scalp area. Study conclusions and caveats: Scalp clonality dropped significantly under tofacitinib, as did expanded CD8+ top-100 clones.

The germline V gene has CDR1 MGHRA and CDR2 YSYEKL. This CDR3 is built from 16 residues. V lost 0 bases, J lost 6 bases, and 4 bases stayed unmatched. Sample treatment: oral pan-JAK inhibitor, 5-10 mg twice daily. PBMCs, the starting material, were the source of sorted CD4+ and CD8+ T cells. It was cDNA, reverse transcribed from extracted RNA, that served as the sequencing template. Profiling relied on immunoSEQ multiplex PCR, and the TCRdb table lists in-frame clones only, not all of them. The repertoire holds approximately 210,000 clones, with less than 65% as singletons. Sample: CD4+ T cells sorted from blood, taken at week 24, from a patient treated with tofacitinib. The source is a human donor with alopecia areata. The chain has TRBV4-1 and TRBJ2-5; 13 bases are a match to TRBD2. The CDR3 DNA sequence: TGCGCCAGCAGCCAAGATCCGACTAGCGGGGGGAAGACCCAGTACTTC. It encodes CASSQDPTSGGKTQYF.